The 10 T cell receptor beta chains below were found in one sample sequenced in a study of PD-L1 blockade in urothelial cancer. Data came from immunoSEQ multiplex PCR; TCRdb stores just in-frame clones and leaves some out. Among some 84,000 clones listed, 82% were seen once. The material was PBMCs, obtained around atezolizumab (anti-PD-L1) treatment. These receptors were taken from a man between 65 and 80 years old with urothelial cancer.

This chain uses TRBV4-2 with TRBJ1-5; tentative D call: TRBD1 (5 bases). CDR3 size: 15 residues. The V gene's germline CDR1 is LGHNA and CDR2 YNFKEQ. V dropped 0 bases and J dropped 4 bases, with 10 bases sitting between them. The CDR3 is CASSQEGAGNQPQHF. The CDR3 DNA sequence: TGTGCCAGCAGCCAAGAAGGGGCCGGGAATCAGCCCCAGCATTTT.

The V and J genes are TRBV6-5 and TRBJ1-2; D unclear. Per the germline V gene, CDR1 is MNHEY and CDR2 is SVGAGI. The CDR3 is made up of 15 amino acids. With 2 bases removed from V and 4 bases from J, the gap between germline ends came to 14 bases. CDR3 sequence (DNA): TGTGCCAGCAGTTACGCGGAGTACAACCTCTATGGCTACACCTTC. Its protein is CASSYAEYNLYGYTF.

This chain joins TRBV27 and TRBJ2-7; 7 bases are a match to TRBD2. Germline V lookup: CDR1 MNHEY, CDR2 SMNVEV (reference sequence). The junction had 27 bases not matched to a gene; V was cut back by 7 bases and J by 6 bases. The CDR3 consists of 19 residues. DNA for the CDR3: TGTGCCAGCACCTGGGGGTCGGGGGGTAGGACCCCAGGACGCGGCGAGCAGTACTTC. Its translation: CASTWGSGGRTPGRGEQYF.

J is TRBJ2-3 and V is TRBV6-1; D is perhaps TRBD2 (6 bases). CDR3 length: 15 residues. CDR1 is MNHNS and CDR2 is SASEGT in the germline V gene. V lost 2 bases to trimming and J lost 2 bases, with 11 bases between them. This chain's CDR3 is CASSELEGITDTQYF. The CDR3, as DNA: TGTGCCAGCAGTGAATTGGAGGGAATCACAGATACGCAGTATTTT.

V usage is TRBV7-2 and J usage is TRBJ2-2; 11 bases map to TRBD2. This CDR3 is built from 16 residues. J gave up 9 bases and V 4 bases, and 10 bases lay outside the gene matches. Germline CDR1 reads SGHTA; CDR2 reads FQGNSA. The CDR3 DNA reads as TGTGCCAGCAGCTCCATGACTAGCGGGATAATGAGGGAGCTGTTTTTT. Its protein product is CASSSMTSGIMRELFF.

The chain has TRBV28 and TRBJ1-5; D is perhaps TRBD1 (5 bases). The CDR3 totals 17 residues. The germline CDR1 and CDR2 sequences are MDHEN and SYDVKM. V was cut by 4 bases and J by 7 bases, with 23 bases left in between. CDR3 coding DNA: TGTGCCAGCAGTTCGGTGAGGGGACTCAACCGCCAGCAGCCCCAGCATTTT. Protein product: CASSSVRGLNRQQPQHF.

CDR3 loop: CASSERTNEKLFF. Here the CDR3 DNA reads TGTGCCAGTAGTGAACGGACTAATGAAAAACTGTTTTTT. V gene TRBV19 combines with J gene TRBJ1-4; D not resolved. The V and J ends lost 5 bases and 2 bases respectively, with 6 bases between them. CDR1 and CDR2 (germline): LNHDA, SQIVND (reference sequence). CDR3 length: 13 amino acids.

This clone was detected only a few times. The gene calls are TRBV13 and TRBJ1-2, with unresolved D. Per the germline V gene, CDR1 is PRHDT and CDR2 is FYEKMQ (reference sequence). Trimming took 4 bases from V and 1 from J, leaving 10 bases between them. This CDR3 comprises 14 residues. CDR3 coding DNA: TGTGCCAGCAGCTCCTGGGCCGATAACTATGGCTACACCTTC. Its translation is CASSSWADNYGYTF.

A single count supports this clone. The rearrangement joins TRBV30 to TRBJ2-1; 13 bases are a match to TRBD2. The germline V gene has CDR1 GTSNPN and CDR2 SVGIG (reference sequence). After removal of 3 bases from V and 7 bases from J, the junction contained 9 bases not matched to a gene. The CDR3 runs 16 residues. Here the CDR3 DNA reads TGTGCCTGGAGACCAACGGGGACTAGCGGGATAAATGAGCAGTTCTTC. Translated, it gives CAWRPTGTSGINEQFF.

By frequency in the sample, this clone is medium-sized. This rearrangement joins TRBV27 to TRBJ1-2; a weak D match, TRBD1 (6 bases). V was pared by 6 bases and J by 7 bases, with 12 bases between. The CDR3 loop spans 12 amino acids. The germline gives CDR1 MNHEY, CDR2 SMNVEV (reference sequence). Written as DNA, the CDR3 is TGTGCCAGCAGAGGGACACCGCCTGGCTACACCTTC. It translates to CASRGTPPGYTF.